Below are 26 T cell receptor beta chains sequenced from a single sample in a study of regulatory T cells in long-lasting Graves disease. Time point given: persistent/refractory GD, antithyroid drugs over 5 years with positive TRAb. Extracted RNA from PBMCs served as the source of the TCR library. Sequencing libraries for TCR beta were prepared with iRepertoire HTBI primers and Arm-PCR of CDR3 regions. TCRdb re-analysed the multiplex PCR reads in MiXCR, keeping a single row per CDR3 protein. The sample lists 300,000 to 350,000 distinct CDR3 sequences, roughly a fifth occurring once. Sequencing used peripheral blood mononuclear cells (PBMCs), obtained when the disease was refractory, from a patient treated with antithyroid drugs. These receptors all come from a female donor with Graves disease.

The chain uses TRBV24-1 and TRBJ2-7; D is perhaps TRBD1 (6 bases). From germline, CDR1 is KGHDR and CDR2 SFDVKD. The germline V and J ends were trimmed by 3 bases and 2 bases, with 16 bases remaining between them. The CDR3 consists of 16 residues. The CDR3 DNA reads as TGTGCCACCAGTGATGTGGTGGGGGCAGATACCTACGAGCAGTACTTC. Its protein product is CATSDVVGADTYEQYF.

This clonotype was seen ten or more times. This rearrangement joins TRBV2 to TRBJ2-2; 9 positions agree with TRBD1. The CDR3 is 15 amino acids. From germline, CDR1 is SNHLY and CDR2 FYNNEI. J was trimmed by 4 bases and V by 5 bases; bases with no gene match: 5. The CDR3 is CASSTRDRVTGELFF. The DNA for the CDR3 is TGTGCCAGCAGTACCCGGGACAGGGTCACCGGGGAGCTGTTTTTT.

This clonotype was recorded a few times. J is TRBJ2-7 and V is TRBV10-3, with 8 bases matching TRBD2. Trimming took 5 bases from V and 3 from J; bases not matched to a gene: 9. Germline V lookup: CDR1 ENHRY, CDR2 SYGVKD. The CDR3 sequence is 15 residues long. The CDR3 nucleotides are TGTGCCATCAGTCCCGCGGGAGGACCTCTCTACGAGCAGTACTTC. This gives the protein CAISPAGGPLYEQYF.

Ten or more counts support this clonotype. This chain uses TRBV28 with TRBJ1-4; D gene ambiguous. The CDR3 totals 14 residues. V lost 6 bases and J 5 bases, leaving 13 bases between the germline ends. From germline, CDR1 is MDHEN and CDR2 SYDVKM. This chain's CDR3 is CASSPDRINEKLFF. The CDR3 nucleotides read TGTGCCAGCAGCCCGGACCGAATAAATGAAAAACTGTTTTTT.

This clonotype was detected many times. The genes are TRBV6-1 and TRBJ1-5, with D hard to call. V was clipped by 2 bases and J by 4 bases, with 6 bases between them. The CDR3 loop spans 13 amino acids. The germline V gene has CDR1 MNHNS and CDR2 SASEGT. The CDR3: CASSESPNQPQHF. CDR3 in DNA: TGTGCCAGCAGTGAATCACCTAATCAGCCCCAGCATTTT.

Ten or more counts support this clonotype. The rearrangement links TRBV12-5 to TRBJ1-2; D uncertain. The CDR3 loop spans 17 amino acids. Looked up from germline, CDR1 is LGHNT and CDR2 is FRNRAP. V was cut by 2 bases and J by 3 bases, with 19 bases left in between. In DNA, the CDR3 is TGTGCTAGTGGTTTGTCAGGCATCCCAGGAAGATACTATGGCTACACCTTC. It codes for CASGLSGIPGRYYGYTF.

This clonotype was seen only once. This may come from a read error, since a much larger clone is one base off. The gene calls are TRBV28 and TRBJ1-4; a possible D gene is TRBD1 (6 bases). The CDR3 has 15 amino acids. Germline CDR1 MDHEN, CDR2 SYDVKM. CDR3: CVSSLSGRGNEKLFF. CDR3 in DNA: TGTGTCAGCAGTTTGAGTGGCAGGGGCAATGAAAAACTGTTTTTT.

This clonotype was detected a few times. This chain links TRBV5-5 with TRBJ1-2; TRBD1 matches 7 bases. Germline assignment: CDR1 SGHKS and CDR2 YYEKEE (reference sequence). CDR3 length equals 15 residues. V was clipped by 0 bases and J by 4 bases; unmatched bases: 6. CDR3 sequence (DNA): TGTGCCAGCAGCTTGGATCCCGGGACAGTCTATGGCTACACCTTC. It is translated as CASSLDPGTVYGYTF.

The chain recombines TRBV27 with TRBJ2-1; 9 positions agree with TRBD2. The germline V gene has CDR1 MNHEY and CDR2 SMNVEV (reference sequence). V gave up 0 bases and J gave up 6 bases; unmatched junction bases: 3. The CDR3 extends over 15 amino acids. CDR3 amino acids: CASSLSAGGPNEQFF. The CDR3, as DNA: TGTGCCAGCAGTTTATCGGCGGGAGGGCCCAATGAGCAGTTCTTC.

This clonotype was recorded at least ten times. V usage is TRBV6-1 and J usage is TRBJ2-7; weak D call: TRBD2 (6 bases). This CDR3 is 13 amino acids long. V gave up 6 bases and J gave up 2 bases, with 11 bases separating them. From germline, CDR1 is MNHNS and CDR2 SASEGT. Written as DNA, the CDR3 is TGTGCCAGCAGCCGGGAGCTGACCTACGAGCAGTACTTC. Its protein product is CASSRELTYEQYF.

This chain uses TRBV18 with TRBJ2-7, with TRBD1 identical over 8 bases. Germline loops: CDR1 KGHSH, CDR2 LQKENI. J gave up 5 bases and V 2 bases, and 11 bases lay outside the gene matches. The length of the CDR3 is 16 residues. This chain's CDR3 is CASSPIGPQGGNEQYF. CDR3 sequence (DNA): TGTGCCAGCTCACCAATCGGGCCACAGGGGGGAAACGAGCAGTACTTC.

This clonotype was recorded a few times. J is TRBJ2-7 and V is TRBV7-3; 8 positions match TRBD1. Germline values: CDR1 SGHTA, CDR2 FQGTGA. CDR3 length equals 14 residues. Unmatched junction bases numbered 5, after V lost 4 bases and J lost 3 bases. For the CDR3, the DNA is TGTGCCAGCAGCTCTGCGACAGGGGACTACGAGCAGTACTTC. Translating gives CASSSATGDYEQYF.

The chain carries TRBV4-1 and TRBJ2-2, with D perhaps TRBD2 (6 bases). This CDR3 region has 16 residues. Deletions cut 3 bases from V and 7 bases from J, with 18 bases between. Per germline, CDR1 MGHRA and CDR2 YSYEKL. The CDR3 coding sequence is TGCGCCAGCAGCCAGACACTTCGTGGGGGGATCGGGGAGCTGTTTTTT. Its protein product is CASSQTLRGGIGELFF.

This clonotype was counted ten times or more. The gene calls are TRBV10-3 and TRBJ2-7, with 7 bases fitting TRBD1. The length of the CDR3 is 14 residues. Germline-derived CDR1 and CDR2 are ENHRY and SYGVKD. V was clipped by 1 base and J by 5 bases; unmatched bases: 5. CDR3 sequence reads: CAISEFGQVNEQYF. CDR3 nucleotides: TGTGCCATCAGTGAGTTTGGACAGGTAAACGAGCAGTACTTC.

This clonotype was found many times. The chain carries TRBV28 and TRBJ1-2; D is perhaps TRBD1 (5 bases). The CDR3 has 13 amino acids. Germline V gives CDR1 MDHEN, CDR2 SYDVKM. V lost 7 bases and J lost 4, with 13 bases in between. The CDR3 nucleotides read TGTGCCAGCACCCAGCAGGGCGCCTATGGCTACACCTTC. Translating it yields CASTQQGAYGYTF.

In its sample, this clonotype was seen many times. This chain uses TRBV7-9 with TRBJ1-5; D possibly corresponds to TRBD1 (5 bases). V gave up 3 bases and J gave up 5 bases, with 8 bases separating them. CDR1 is SEHNR and CDR2 is FQNEAQ in the germline V gene (reference sequence). The length of the CDR3 is 13 residues. The CDR3 here is CASSLLGDQPQHF. In DNA, the CDR3 is TGTGCCAGCAGCTTGTTAGGGGATCAGCCCCAGCATTTT.

In this sample, this clonotype turned up many times. The chain has TRBV12-3 or TRBV12-4 and TRBJ1-5; no clear D gene. The CDR3 spans 14 residues. Trimming removed 6 bases from V and 2 bases from J, with 11 bases in between. For the CDR3, the DNA is TGTGCCAGCAGCCCTCTCTGGGGCAATCAGCCCCAGCATTTT. Protein sequence: CASSPLWGNQPQHF.

A few counts support this clonotype. The V and J genes are TRBV4-1 and TRBJ2-2; weak D call: TRBD2 (5 bases). In germline, CDR1 is MGHRA, CDR2 YSYEKL. The V end was cut by 3 bases, the J end by 0 bases, with 11 bases between. This CDR3 has 16 residues. The CDR3 DNA is TGCGCCAGCAGCCATACCGGGGTCACGAACACCGGGGAGCTGTTTTTT. It encodes CASSHTGVTNTGELFF.

The gene calls are TRBV24-1 and TRBJ1-2, with 10 bases matching TRBD1. Germline V CDR1 and CDR2: KGHDR, SFDVKD. V was pared by 2 bases and J by 2 bases, with 10 bases of the junction left unmatched. The CDR3 has 18 amino acids. The CDR3 protein is CATSDSGTGDKGNYGYTF. The CDR3 nucleotides read TGTGCCACCAGTGATTCCGGGACAGGGGATAAGGGAAACTATGGCTACACCTTC.

There are many counts of this clonotype. The V gene is TRBV6-5, the J gene TRBJ1-5; 9 bases align to TRBD1. V shed 0 bases, J shed 6 bases, and the junction held 9 bases outside the gene matches. The CDR3 loop spans 17 amino acids. CDR1 is MNHEY, CDR2 SVGAGI, per germline. The CDR3 bases are TGTGCCAGCAGTTACTCCTTCGGACAGGGGATCGGTCAGCCCCAGCATTTT. This encodes CASSYSFGQGIGQPQHF.

The sample holds a few counts of this clonotype. CDR3 sequence reads: CASSQDQGVKAFF. The CDR3 DNA is TGCGCCAGCAGCCAAGATCAGGGAGTGAAGGCTTTCTTT. The chain uses TRBV4-1 and TRBJ1-1; the D gene is possibly TRBD1 (5 bases). Deletions cut 0 bases from V and 11 bases from J, with 13 bases between. The CDR3 is 13 amino acids. Germline CDR1 reads MGHRA; CDR2 reads YSYEKL.

V usage is TRBV15 and J usage is TRBJ2-2; D is unclear. Between the trimmed V and J ends, which lost 0 bases and 7 bases, there was a span of 12 bases. The length of the CDR3 is 15 residues. Per the germline V gene, CDR1 is LNHNV and CDR2 is YYDKDF (reference sequence). The CDR3 is CATSREPRLLGELFF. For the CDR3, the DNA is TGTGCCACCAGCAGAGAACCCAGGCTCCTCGGGGAGCTGTTTTTT.

This chain uses TRBV20-1 with TRBJ1-1, with unresolved D. Germline V gene data show CDR1 as DFQATT and CDR2 as SNEGSKA (reference sequence). V lost 4 bases, J lost 0 bases, and 12 bases lay in between. This CDR3 has 14 amino acids. CDR3 DNA sequence: TGCAGTGCTAAGGAAGGGCCCGTGAACACTGAAGCTTTCTTT. Amino acid sequence: CSAKEGPVNTEAFF.

This clonotype was detected only a few times. The chain joins TRBV4-1 to TRBJ2-7, with D perhaps being TRBD1 or TRBD2 (5 bases each). CDR3 length: 15 residues. Germline loops: CDR1 MGHRA, CDR2 YSYEKL. The V end lost 4 bases, the J end lost 3 bases, and 16 bases lay between the germline ends. The CDR3 loop reads CASSLYPGPYYEQYF. The CDR3 bases are TGCGCCAGCAGCCTCTATCCGGGACCTTACTACGAGCAGTACTTC.

The V and J genes are TRBV30 and TRBJ1-2; no clear D. Germline V gene data show CDR1 as GTSNPN and CDR2 as SVGIG (reference sequence). CDR3 length equals 12 residues. V dropped 2 bases and J dropped 4 bases, with 8 bases sitting between them. CDR3 residues: CAWSLGSYGYTF. CDR3 bases: TGTGCCTGGAGTCTTGGCAGCTATGGCTACACCTTC.

This clonotype was detected ten times or more. The V gene is TRBV28, the J gene TRBJ2-2; a weak D match, TRBD1 (6 bases). This CDR3 has 15 residues. Deletions cut 1 base from V and 5 bases from J, with 11 bases between. The germline gives CDR1 MDHEN, CDR2 SYDVKM. CDR3 sequence (DNA): TGTGCCAGCAGTTTATCCAACAGGGTGACCGGGGAGCTGTTTTTT. Residues: CASSLSNRVTGELFF. Complete variable domain (other parts from reference TRBV28 and TRBJ2-2): DVKVTQSSRYLVKRTGEKVFLECVQDMDHENMFWYRQDPGLGLRLIYFSYDVKMKEKGDIPEGYSVSREKKERFSLILESASTNQTSMYLCASSLSNRVTGELFFGEGSRLTVL.